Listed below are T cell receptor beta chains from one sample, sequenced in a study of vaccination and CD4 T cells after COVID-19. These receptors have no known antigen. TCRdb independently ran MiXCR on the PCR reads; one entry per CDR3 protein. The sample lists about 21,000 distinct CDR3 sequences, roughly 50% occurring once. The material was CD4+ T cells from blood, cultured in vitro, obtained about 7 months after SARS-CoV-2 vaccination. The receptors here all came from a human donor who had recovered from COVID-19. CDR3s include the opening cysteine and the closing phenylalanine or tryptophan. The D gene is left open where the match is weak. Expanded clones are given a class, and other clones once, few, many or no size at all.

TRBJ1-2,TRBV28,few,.,CASSFGGYGYTF,TGTGCCAGCAGTTTTGGAGGCTATGGCTACACCTTC
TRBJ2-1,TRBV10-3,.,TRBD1,CAISESVRQGEQFF,TGTGCCATCAGTGAGTCGGTCCGACAGGGCGAGCAGTTCTTC
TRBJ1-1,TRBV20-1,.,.,CSASSPGNTEAFF,TGCAGTGCCTCGTCTCCAGGGAACACTGAAGCTTTCTTT
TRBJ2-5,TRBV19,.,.,CATKPGETQYF,TGTGCCACCAAACCAGGGGAGACCCAGTACTTC
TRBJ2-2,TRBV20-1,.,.,CSARAPAGELFF,TGCAGTGCTAGAGCCCCAGCCGGGGAGCTGTTTTTT
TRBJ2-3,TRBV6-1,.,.,CASTLDYSTDTQYF,TGTGCCAGCACTCTTGACTATAGCACAGATACGCAGTATTTT
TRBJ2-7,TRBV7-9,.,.,CASSSGGEGDEQYF,TGTGCCAGCAGTTCGGGTGGGGAGGGGGACGAGCAGTACTTC
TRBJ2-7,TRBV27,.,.,CASRQNAGDYEQYF,TGTGCCAGCAGGCAAAATGCGGGCGACTACGAGCAGTACTTC
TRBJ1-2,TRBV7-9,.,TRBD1,CASSYAGGLANYGYTF,TGTGCCAGCAGTTATGCAGGGGGACTAGCTAACTATGGCTACACCTTC
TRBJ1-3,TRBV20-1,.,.,CSARFIGTNGNTIYF,TGCAGTGCTAGGTTCATAGGGACGAATGGAAACACCATATATTTT
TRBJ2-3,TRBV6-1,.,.,CASSEGNTDTQYF,TGTGCCAGCAGTGAAGGTAACACAGATACGCAGTATTTT
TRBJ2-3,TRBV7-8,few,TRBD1,CASSMRTGSTDTQYF,TGTGCCAGCAGCATGAGGACAGGAAGCACAGATACGCAGTATTTT
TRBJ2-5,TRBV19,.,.,CASSIQGFEETQYF,TGTGCCAGTAGTATACAGGGCTTCGAAGAGACCCAGTACTTC
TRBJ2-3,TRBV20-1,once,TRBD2,CSAGGAGTDTQYF,TGCAGTGCCGGGGGGGCCGGCACAGATACGCAGTATTTT
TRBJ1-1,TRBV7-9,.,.,CASSPVARATEAFF,TGTGCCAGCAGCCCCGTGGCACGCGCCACTGAAGCTTTCTTT